A single sample is the source of the 8 T cell receptor beta chains below, sequenced in a study of regulatory T cells in long-lasting Graves disease. Documented time point: newly diagnosed GD, antithyroid drugs for less than 3 months. With RNA extracted from PBMCs as input, the TCR library was made. To make TCR beta libraries, researchers used iRepertoire HTBI primers and Arm-PCR of CDR3 regions. TCRdb used MiXCR to reprocess the multiplex PCR reads, holding one entry per CDR3 protein. This sample has about 420,000 distinct CDR3 sequences; about 15% occur once, and the top ten carry under 30%. The data were also submitted as part of a second study, on T cells in Graves' hyperthyroidism and ophthalmopathy.

The specimen was peripheral blood mononuclear cells (PBMCs), collected at new diagnosis, from a patient treated with antithyroid drugs. The receptors were gathered from a woman younger than 30 with Graves disease.

The chain joins TRBV20-1 to TRBJ2-7; 10 nucleotides line up with TRBD2. This CDR3 region has 14 residues. J was trimmed by 3 bases and V by 3 bases; bases with no gene match: 5. Germline CDR1 DFQATT, CDR2 SNEGSKA (reference sequence). CDR3 region: CSARSPSGSYEQYF. CDR3 nucleotides: TGCAGTGCTAGGTCCCCTAGCGGGAGCTACGAGCAGTACTTC.

This clonotype was seen repeatedly, ten times or more. This chain links TRBV11-3 with TRBJ2-7; the match to TRBD2 covers 12 bases. This CDR3 comprises 16 residues. V trimming: 5 bases; J trimming: 4 bases; junction bases outside the gene matches: 9. Germline V lookup: CDR1 SGHNT, CDR2 YENEEA. The DNA for the CDR3 is TGTGCCAGCAGCCCGACTAGCGGGAGATTATCGTACGAGCAGTACTTC. Protein sequence: CASSPTSGRLSYEQYF.

This clonotype has just a few counts. This chain connects TRBV4-1 to TRBJ2-1; TRBD2 might be the D (6 bases). The V end was cut by 10 bases, the J end by 9 bases, with 16 bases between. The CDR3 contains 12 residues. CDR1 is MGHRA and CDR2 is YSYEKL in the germline V gene. CDR3 in amino acids: CATGWGVAEQFF. DNA of the CDR3: TGCGCCACAGGGTGGGGGGTCGCTGAGCAGTTCTTC.

This clonotype has a handful of counts. The chain carries TRBV4-2 and TRBJ1-1; 8 nucleotides line up with TRBD1. Trimming cost V 0 bases and J 2 bases; bases outside gene matches: 5. Germline V gives CDR1 LGHNA, CDR2 YNFKEQ. The CDR3 spans 16 residues. Written as DNA, the CDR3 is TGTGCCAGCAGCCAAGATTGGGACAGGCTTAACACTGAAGCTTTCTTT. This encodes CASSQDWDRLNTEAFF.

This clonotype turned up a few times. CDR3 sequence reads: CASSQDRGARGTQYF. For the CDR3, the DNA is TGCGCCAGCAGCCAAGACAGGGGGGCACGGGGTACGCAGTATTTT. This chain uses TRBV4-1 with TRBJ2-3; D is perhaps TRBD1 (7 bases). The CDR3 consists of 15 residues. The V end was cut by 0 bases, the J end by 8 bases, with 15 bases between. CDR1 and CDR2 from the germline V gene are MGHRA and YSYEKL.

This clonotype has only a few counts. The chain carries TRBV29-1 and TRBJ2-1; maybe TRBD1 (5 bases). Germline CDR1 reads SQVTM; CDR2 reads ANQGSEA. The CDR3 is 14 residues long. V lost 3 bases to trimming and J lost 10 bases, with 19 bases between them. CDR3 nucleotides: TGCAGCGTTGAGAGTTTTGGTCAGGGTGGCGAGCAGTTCTTC. This codes for CSVESFGQGGEQFF.

CDR3 sequence: CASSFQDRDTGELFF. CDR3 DNA: TGTGCCAGCAGCTTCCAGGACAGAGACACCGGGGAGCTGTTTTTT. The chain couples TRBV11-2 to TRBJ2-2; the D gene is possibly TRBD1 (6 bases). The CDR3 is made up of 15 amino acids. Trimming stripped 3 bases from V and 3 bases from J, with 11 bases between. Germline CDR1 reads SGHAT; CDR2 reads FQNNGV.

This clonotype has only a few counts. The chain links TRBV7-9 to TRBJ1-1, with a tentative D call TRBD1 (5 bases). The length of the CDR3 is 14 residues. Germline lookup yields CDR1 SEHNR and CDR2 FQNEAQ (reference sequence). V was cut by 10 bases and J by 4 bases, with 19 bases left in between. The CDR3 sequence is CAKIVGREGTEAFF. In nucleotides, the CDR3 is TGTGCCAAGATCGTCGGCAGGGAGGGCACTGAAGCTTTCTTT. Full variable domain (outside the CDR3, taken from reference TRBV7-9 and TRBJ1-1): DTGVSQNPRHKITKRGQNVTFRCDPISEHNRLYWYRQTLGQGPEFLTYFQNEAQLEKSRLLSDRFSAERPKGSFSTLEIQRTEQGDSAMYLCAKIVGREGTEAFFGQGTRLTVV.